This T cell receptor beta chain comes out of a study of blood T cell repertoires in COVID-19. Study-level background: Collection of acute and convalescent COVID-19 samples took place in the United States, Italy and Spain. T cells, B-cell-depleted T cells, or PBMCs provided the cDNA or gDNA that served as material.

Authors' methods: Reference gene primer amplification gave estimated nucleated cell counts. Some clones are missing from TCRdb's copy, which holds only in-frame ones; the method was immunoSEQ multiplex PCR. The DNA was the basis for D and trimming; V, J and clone size are from that table. Here the sample spans 150,000 or so clones, roughly four fifths being singletons. This TCR derives from a woman aged 80 or older with active or convalescent COVID-19. What was sequenced was peripheral blood.

CDR3 nucleotides: TGCAGCGTCCAGAGACAGGGGACTGGCTACACCTTC. As protein: CSVQRQGTGYTF. The V call is TRBV29-1, the J call TRBJ1-2, with TRBD1 matching over 8 bases. The V segment lost 6 bases and the J segment 7 bases; nucleotides outside the gene matches: 7. Germline V CDR1 and CDR2: SQVTM, ANQGSEA. The CDR3 runs to 12 residues.